The 2 T cell receptor beta chains presented below share a single source sample, sequenced in a study of blood T cells in healthy people across ages. A sample-barcoded 5' primer and a J-beta primer mix were used in a second PCR of roughly 7 to 11 cycles. TCRdb fed the 5' RACE reads into MiXCR, producing one record per CDR3 protein. The data contain 590,000 or so distinct CDR3 sequences, roughly 31% of them singletons. Sequencing was performed on blood. The receptors come from a woman older than 75 in good health.

In this sample, this clonotype turned up a few times. The chain combines TRBV19 with TRBJ2-5, with 7 positions matching TRBD2. Germline V gene lookup returns CDR1 LNHDA and CDR2 SQIVND (reference sequence). There are 15 residues in the CDR3. The V gene end was trimmed by 2 bases and the J gene end by 0 bases; junction bases not matched to a gene: 3. The CDR3 loop reads CASSISAGDQETQYF. The CDR3 DNA reads TGTGCCAGTAGTATATCGGCGGGGGACCAAGAGACCCAGTACTTC.

This clonotype was found many times. The rearrangement links TRBV27 to TRBJ2-1; the D gene is possibly TRBD2 (6 bases). Per germline, CDR1 MNHEY and CDR2 SMNVEV (reference sequence). Trimming cost V 5 bases and J 0 bases, with 14 bases left between them. The CDR3 contains 16 residues. The CDR3 DNA reads as TGTGCCAGCAGTACCGGGACTTGGAGCTCCTACAATGAGCAGTTCTTC. Translating gives CASSTGTWSSYNEQFF.